Sequencing of this T cell receptor (beta chain) was carried out in a study of response to subunit inactivated influenza vaccine. Trimming removed 2 bases from V and 6 bases from J, with 4 bases in between. Germline lookup yields CDR1 LGHNA and CDR2 YSLEER. The CDR3 length is 12 residues. TCRdb re-derived calls from the RT-PCR reads in MiXCR, one entry per CDR3 protein. This table holds more than 400,000 distinct CDR3 sequences, roughly 9.8% found once. This material consisted of PBMCs from blood, taken 45 days after vaccination. The TCR sequence derives from a man in his fifties who received an inactivated influenza vaccine. The V and J genes are TRBV4-3 and TRBJ2-2; no firm D call. The CDR3 region is CASSQFAGELFF. The CDR3 DNA follows: TGCGCCAGCAGCCAATTTGCCGGGGAGCTGTTTTTT.